The 25 T cell receptor beta chains below come from one sample, sequenced in a study of T cells in Graves' hyperthyroidism and ophthalmopathy. TCR beta CDR3 region amplification was performed from RNA transcripts. The TCR CDR3 was amplified in a first-round RT-PCR using the HTBI primer set. TCRdb re-called the multiplex PCR reads through MiXCR, storing one row per CDR3 protein. The data hold more than 500,000 distinct CDR3 sequences, with about 16% observed a single time. The sample consisted of blood. These receptors came from a woman aged 25 to 39 with Graves' ophthalmopathy.

This clonotype has ten or more counts. The CDR3 loop reads CSAPGTSGSISYNEQFF. DNA for the CDR3: TGCAGTGCGCCAGGGACTAGCGGGAGTATTTCCTACAATGAGCAGTTCTTC. The rearrangement uses TRBV20-1 and TRBJ2-1; 14 bases agree with TRBD2. The germline CDR1 and CDR2 sequences are DFQATT and SNEGSKA (reference sequence). The J segment lost 1 base and the V segment lost 6 bases, leaving 8 bases of the junction unmatched. The CDR3 runs to 17 residues.

This clonotype was observed many times. V is TRBV7-3 and J is TRBJ1-3, with D possibly being TRBD1 (6 bases). Trimming removed 4 bases at V and 8 bases at J, with 12 bases between. CDR1 and CDR2 (germline): SGHTA, FQGTGA. CDR3 length: 13 amino acids. In DNA, the CDR3 is TGTGCCAGCAGCTCCGGGGGGGCGGACACCATATATTTT. Its protein is CASSSGGADTIYF.

This clonotype was seen more than once but under ten times. The gene calls are TRBV20-1 and TRBJ2-6; maybe TRBD1 (7 bases). The V end was cut by 3 bases, the J end by 2 bases, with 14 bases between. The length of the CDR3 is 16 residues. Germline CDR1 is DFQATT and CDR2 is SNEGSKA (reference sequence). In nucleotides, the CDR3 is TGCAGTGCTAGCAGGGGGGCGCTGGCTGGGGCCAACGTCCTGACTTTC. Its protein product is CSASRGALAGANVLTF.

The chain carries TRBV6-1 and TRBJ2-5; 8 nucleotides agree with TRBD2. The J segment lost 4 bases and the V segment lost 8 bases, leaving 9 bases of the junction unmatched. Per the germline V gene, CDR1 is MNHNS and CDR2 is SASEGT. The CDR3 totals 14 residues. CDR3 in amino acids: CASVSGSYRETQYF. The CDR3 DNA is TGTGCCAGCGTGAGCGGGAGTTATCGAGAGACCCAGTACTTC.

This chain connects TRBV28 to TRBJ2-7, with TRBD1 matching 10 bases. After removal of 3 bases from V and 4 bases from J, the junction contained 6 bases not matched to a gene. The CDR3 runs to 15 residues. CDR1 MDHEN and CDR2 SYDVKM come from the germline V gene. The CDR3 spells CASSFSGTGEYEQYF. For the CDR3, the DNA is TGTGCCAGCAGTTTTTCCGGGACAGGGGAATACGAGCAGTACTTC.

The chain uses TRBV29-1 and TRBJ2-1; D ambiguous. The CDR3 has 11 residues. V was clipped by 4 bases and J by 2 bases, with 3 bases between them. Looked up from germline, CDR1 is SQVTM and CDR2 is ANQGSEA. CDR3 DNA sequence: TGCAGCGTTGTCCCCTACAATGAGCAGTTCTTC. As protein: CSVVPYNEQFF.

Ten or more counts support this clonotype. The J gene is TRBJ2-5, the V gene TRBV7-2; D remains ambiguous. The CDR3 length is 14 residues. Germline CDR1 SGHTA, CDR2 FQGNSA. Trimming shortened V by 5 bases and J by 2 bases, and 12 bases separated the two germline ends. The CDR3 loop reads CASSPVVLQETQYF. The CDR3 DNA reads TGTGCCAGCAGCCCCGTGGTCCTTCAAGAGACCCAGTACTTC.

At least ten counts were recorded for this clonotype. This chain joins TRBV28 and TRBJ2-7; no reliable D call. Germline CDR1 MDHEN, CDR2 SYDVKM. The CDR3 spans 15 residues. Trimming removed 7 bases at V and 6 bases at J, with 22 bases between. CDR3 sequence reads: CASTSLRPKTVEQYF. CDR3 bases: TGTGCCAGCACCTCGCTAAGGCCCAAAACAGTCGAGCAGTACTTC.

This clonotype was recorded a few times. The chain has TRBV7-2 and TRBJ2-7, with 11 bases aligning to TRBD1. CDR3 length: 17 residues. V shed 2 bases and J 2 bases; nucleotides not matched to a gene: 8. Per germline, CDR1 SGHTA and CDR2 FQGNSA. The CDR3 coding sequence is TGTGCCAGCAGCTTAATGGGACAGGGGGTGCAAGCCTACGAGCAGTACTTC. The encoded protein is CASSLMGQGVQAYEQYF.

This clonotype was counted many times. The chain carries TRBV7-2 and TRBJ1-5; D not certain. This CDR3 spans 14 amino acids. Trimming removed 2 bases at V and 5 bases at J, with 10 bases between. Germline loops: CDR1 SGHTA, CDR2 FQGNSA. CDR3 in DNA: TGTGCCAGCAGCTTATTAGGGTGGGATCAGCCCCAGCATTTT. Translation gives CASSLLGWDQPQHF. Together with reference TRBV7-2 and TRBJ1-5, the CDR3 gives the full variable domain: GAGVSQSPSNKVTEKGKDVELRCDPISGHTALYWYRQSLGQGLEFLIYFQGNSAPDKSGLPSDRFSAERTGGSVSTLTIQRTQQEDSAVYLCASSLLGWDQPQHFGDGTRLSIL.

In this sample, this clonotype turned up a few times. The rearrangement joins TRBV19 to TRBJ2-7; D unclear. CDR1 and CDR2 from the germline V gene are LNHDA and SQIVND (reference sequence). V was cut by 3 bases and J by 1 base, with 10 bases left in between. This CDR3 has 14 residues. The DNA for the CDR3 is TGTGCCAGTAGTATTAAGGTCCTATCCTACGAGCAGTACTTC. This codes for CASSIKVLSYEQYF.

This clonotype has only a few counts. This sequence joins TRBV20-1 and TRBJ2-3, with a weak D call TRBD2 (6 bases). Germline V gene sequence: CDR1 DFQATT, CDR2 SNEGSKA (reference sequence). V dropped 0 bases and J dropped 6 bases, with 19 bases sitting between them. This CDR3 region has 16 residues. CDR3 sequence (DNA): TGCAGTGCTAGAGACATAGGTGGCGGGATGGGTGATACGCAGTATTTT. Amino acid sequence: CSARDIGGGMGDTQYF.

This clonotype was observed a handful of times. A much more abundant neighbour one base away suggests this may be a read error. The chain couples TRBV12-3 or TRBV12-4 to TRBJ2-7, with 8 bases aligning to TRBD1. This CDR3 is built from 15 residues. The junction had 9 bases not matched to a gene; V was cut back by 1 base and J by 7 bases. CDR3 residues: CASSLGQGRGTEQYF. For the CDR3, the DNA is TGTGCCAGCAGTTTAGGACAGGGGCGCGGGACTGAGCAGTACTTC.

This clonotype showed up just a few times. The J gene is TRBJ2-3, the V gene TRBV5-4; 7 nucleotides align to TRBD2. The trim removed 4 bases at V and 5 bases at J, leaving 10 bases unmatched. This CDR3 region has 15 residues. Germline V gene sequence: CDR1 SGHNT, CDR2 YYREEE (reference sequence). Written as DNA, the CDR3 is TGTGCCAGCAGCGGCGGGGGAAGCGAGGAAGATACGCAGTATTTT. Translated, it gives CASSGGGSEEDTQYF.

In its sample, this clonotype was seen many times. V is TRBV7-2 and J is TRBJ2-7; the D gene is possibly TRBD2 (6 bases). Germline lookup yields CDR1 SGHTA and CDR2 FQGNSA. Deletions cut 5 bases from V and 2 bases from J, with 16 bases between. The CDR3 is made up of 15 amino acids. CDR3 coding DNA: TGTGCCAGCAGCCTAGGGGCGGGGTCCACCTACGAGCAGTACTTC. This sequence encodes CASSLGAGSTYEQYF.

V gene TRBV9 combines with J gene TRBJ1-1; maybe TRBD1 (5 bases). The CDR3 covers 15 residues. Germline assignment: CDR1 SGDLS and CDR2 YYNGEE. V gave up 0 bases and J gave up 4 bases, with 13 bases separating them. The CDR3 protein is CASSVEWGGSTEAFF. CDR3 bases: TGTGCCAGCAGCGTAGAGTGGGGGGGAAGCACTGAAGCTTTCTTT.

The J gene is TRBJ2-7, the V gene TRBV19; D remains unclear. Germline CDR1 reads LNHDA; CDR2 reads SQIVND (reference sequence). There are 14 residues in the CDR3. V was clipped by 7 bases and J by 2 bases, with 15 bases between them. Here the CDR3 reads CASKIDAATYEQYF. The CDR3 DNA sequence: TGTGCCAGTAAGATAGACGCCGCCACCTACGAGCAGTACTTC. Complete variable domain (other parts from reference TRBV19 and TRBJ2-7): DGGITQSPKYLFRKEGQNVTLSCEQNLNHDAMYWYRQDPGQGLRLIYYSQIVNDFQKGDIAEGYSVSREKKESFPLTVTSAQKNPTAFYLCASKIDAATYEQYFGPGTRLTVT.

Only a few counts were recorded for this clonotype. The chain combines TRBV7-3 with TRBJ2-2; the D is unclear. V lost 2 bases to trimming and J lost 1 base, with 17 bases between them. In germline, CDR1 is SGHTA, CDR2 FQGTGA. This CDR3 contains 18 residues. CDR3 bases: TGTGCCAGCAGCTTAGTTGGGCTTGCGCGACTGAACACCGGGGAGCTGTTTTTT. This codes for CASSLVGLARLNTGELFF.

This clonotype has ten or more counts. The chain has TRBV28 and TRBJ2-4, with D uncertain. This CDR3 spans 13 amino acids. In germline, CDR1 is MDHEN, CDR2 SYDVKM. V lost 11 bases and J lost 7, with 18 bases in between. This chain's CDR3 is CAGTPPQPNIQYF. The CDR3 DNA is TGTGCCGGAACCCCCCCACAGCCTAACATTCAGTACTTC.

This clonotype was seen at least ten times. The rearrangement links TRBV6-1 to TRBJ1-2; D ambiguous. The length of the CDR3 is 13 residues. V was shortened by 2 bases and J by 8 bases, with 12 bases between the two germline ends. Germline values: CDR1 MNHNS, CDR2 SASEGT. The CDR3: CASSESGVRGYTF. CDR3 bases: TGTGCCAGCAGTGAAAGTGGCGTGAGGGGCTACACCTTC.

This clonotype has only a few counts. This sequence joins TRBV10-2 and TRBJ2-5, with D tentatively TRBD2 (5 bases). CDR3 length: 13 amino acids. Per germline, CDR1 WSHSY and CDR2 SAAADI. The V end lost 5 bases, the J end lost 3 bases, and 10 bases lay between the germline ends. In DNA, the CDR3 is TGCGCCAGCAGTCAGGTCGGGGAAGAGACCCAGTACTTC. Protein: CASSQVGEETQYF.

The chain recombines TRBV6-2 or TRBV6-3 with TRBJ2-1; D remains unclear. The length of the CDR3 is 13 residues. Germline V gives CDR1 MNHEY, CDR2 SVGEGT. V was clipped by 5 bases and J by 5 bases, with 10 bases between them. CDR3: CASSLGYDNEQFF. In DNA form, the CDR3 reads TGTGCCAGCAGTCTTGGGTATGACAATGAGCAGTTCTTC.

This chain links TRBV11-3 with TRBJ1-2, with 8 bases lining up with TRBD1. The CDR3 loop spans 15 amino acids. Losses at the gene ends were 5 bases for V and 4 bases for J; bases not matched to a gene: 9. Germline CDR1 reads SGHNT; CDR2 reads YENEEA. CDR3 region: CASSPEQGEGYGYTF. The CDR3 coding sequence is TGTGCCAGCAGCCCAGAACAGGGGGAGGGCTATGGCTACACCTTC.

This clonotype was recorded many times. CDR3 loop: CASSTGEFGNEQYF. The DNA for the CDR3 is TGCGCCAGCAGCACAGGGGAGTTTGGCAACGAGCAGTACTTC. The chain recombines TRBV5-1 with TRBJ2-7; 7 nucleotides align to TRBD1. V lost 4 bases and J lost 5; bases outside the gene matches: 9. Germline values: CDR1 SGHRS, CDR2 YFSETQ. There are 14 residues in the CDR3.

This clonotype was counted between two and nine times. The chain recombines TRBV2 with TRBJ2-5; the match to TRBD1 covers 9 bases. The germline CDR1 and CDR2 sequences are SNHLY and FYNNEI. CDR3 length equals 15 residues. With 6 bases clipped from V and 7 bases from J, the junction kept 12 bases outside the gene matches. The CDR3 loop reads CASRGRGQGYGTQYF. The CDR3 region has the DNA TGTGCCAGCAGGGGCCGTGGACAGGGGTATGGGACCCAGTACTTC.